This T cell receptor (beta chain) emerged from a study of T cell clonotyping in hematopoietic cell transplantation. Study outcomes and limitations: Without cell sorting, CD4 versus CD8 contributions remain unresolved. Few recipient clonotypes overlapped donors; over 95% were de novo at given depth.

Germline V gene lookup returns CDR1 LGHNA and CDR2 YSLEER. V lost 0 bases and J lost 4, with 10 bases in between. The CDR3 length is 16 residues. TCRdb's copy holds only in-frame clones and misses some; the assay was immunoSEQ multiplex PCR. The table has 9,500 to 12,000 clones, 80% to 90% seen once. Samples: about 28 days before transplant, then days 30, 100 and 180 after. A word on this clone: Antigen unknown.

The origin of this receptor is a female patient in her 60s who had an allogeneic stem cell transplant from an unrelated donor, so the T cells may come from the graft donor. Some clones in this sample may be carry-over from other donors' samples. The sequenced sample was PBMCs, obtained 100 days after allogeneic stem cell transplant. The chain is built from TRBV4-3 and TRBJ2-6, with D perhaps matching TRBD1 (5 bases). CDR3 sequence reads: CASSQDSGLGANVLTF. CDR3 DNA: TGCGCCAGCAGCCAAGATTCAGGGTTGGGGGCCAACGTCCTGACTTTC.